The rows below give T cell receptor beta chains drawn from one sample of a study of PD-L1 blockade in urothelial cancer. Measured with immunoSEQ multiplex PCR; TCRdb has only the in-frame clones, and not every one. Of around 130,000 clones detected, roughly 84% appear once; the ten largest clones hold under 3.5%. Source: PBMCs, taken around atezolizumab (anti-PD-L1) treatment. These receptors all come from a man in his fifties with urothelial cancer. The CDR3 runs from the conserved cysteine through the conserved F or W. Fields, in order: clone size, V gene, D gene, J gene, CDR3 protein, CDR3 DNA. D genes are given only for firm matches. Expanded clones are given a class, and other clones once, few, many or no size at all.

NA	TRBV7-2	TRBD2	TRBJ2-6	CASAPAGDPGANVLTF	TGTGCCAGCGCCCCCGCGGGGGACCCTGGGGCCAACGTCCTGACTTTC
once	TRBV7-3	NA	TRBJ2-7	CASSLSAGGGYEQYF	TGTGCCAGCAGCTTAAGCGCTGGGGGCGGATACGAGCAGTACTTC
NA	TRBV5-5	TRBD1	TRBJ1-2	CASSLPHRQGSQRGYTF	TGTGCCAGCAGCTTGCCCCACAGACAGGGATCCCAACGTGGCTACACCTTC
NA	TRBV30	NA	TRBJ1-6	CAWRGAPNSPLHF	TGTGCCTGGAGGGGCGCCCCTAATTCACCCCTCCACTTT
few	TRBV7-9	TRBD1	TRBJ2-2	CASSLTGETGELFF	TGTGCCAGCAGCTTGACAGGGGAGACCGGGGAGCTGTTTTTT
NA	TRBV9	NA	TRBJ2-4	CASSASVSHIQYF	TGTGCCAGCAGCGCTTCCGTTAGTCACATTCAGTACTTC
NA	TRBV9	TRBD2	TRBJ2-7	CASSVAGLAGGNEQYF	TGTGCCAGCAGCGTAGCCGGCCTAGCGGGAGGGAACGAGCAGTACTTC
many	TRBV10-1	NA	TRBJ1-2	CAKARTRDCGYTF	TGCGCCAAAGCGAGGACCAGGGATTGTGGCTACACCTTC
NA	TRBV5-1	NA	TRBJ1-5	CASSSTDISPQHF	TGCGCCAGCAGCTCCACAGACATCAGCCCCCAGCATTTT
NA	TRBV30	NA	TRBJ2-1	CAWSVWSNNEQFF	TGTGCCTGGAGTGTATGGAGCAACAATGAGCAGTTCTTC
NA	TRBV30	TRBD1	TRBJ1-2	CACPRTGSNYGYTF	TGTGCCTGCCCGAGGACAGGGTCTAACTATGGCTACACCTTC
once	TRBV5-1	NA	TRBJ2-3	CASSLDPPQGHTQYF	TGCGCCAGCAGCTTGGACCCACCGCAGGGGCATACGCAGTATTTT
NA	TRBV7-9	TRBD1	TRBJ1-4	CASSSILAGGEKFYEKLFF	TGTGCCAGCAGCTCAATTCTAGCAGGGGGAGAGAAATTTTATGAAAAACTGTTTTTT
NA	TRBV2	TRBD2	TRBJ2-1	CASTGGGQFF	TGTGCCAGCACCGGGGGGGGGCAGTTCTTC
NA	TRBV4-2	NA	TRBJ2-3	CASSQEVVGGDTQYF	TGTGCCAGCAGCCAAGAGGTTGTCGGAGGAGATACGCAGTATTTT
NA	TRBV7-9	TRBD2	TRBJ2-1	CASIQGGGLVDNEQFF	TGTGCCAGCATCCAGGGAGGGGGACTAGTCGACAATGAGCAGTTCTTC
NA	TRBV28	TRBD1	TRBJ2-7	CASTLGQGFSSYEQYF	TGTGCCAGCACCTTGGGACAGGGGTTCAGCTCCTACGAGCAGTACTTC
NA	TRBV7-3	NA	TRBJ2-1	CASRGTGHEQFF	TGTGCCAGCAGGGGCACAGGGCATGAGCAGTTCTTC
NA	TRBV30	NA	TRBJ2-1	CAWSVWGGYNEQFF	TGTGCCTGGAGTGTTTGGGGAGGCTACAATGAGCAGTTCTTC
NA	TRBV5-1	NA	TRBJ2-3	CASSLSRVVADTQYF	TGCGCCAGCAGCTTGTCGAGGGTAGTCGCAGATACGCAGTATTTT
NA	TRBV5-4	NA	TRBJ2-1	CASIQDDSDNEQFF	TGTGCCAGCATACAGGACGATTCGGACAATGAGCAGTTCTTC
NA	TRBV7-9	TRBD1	TRBJ2-1	CASSSWDRDAEQFF	TGTGCCAGCAGCTCCTGGGACAGGGACGCCGAGCAGTTCTTC
NA	TRBV9	NA	TRBJ1-5	CASSVGAGHQPQHF	TGTGCCAGCAGCGTAGGGGCAGGCCACCAGCCCCAGCATTTT
NA	TRBV18	NA	TRBJ1-2	CASSISRQVLDGYTF	TGTGCCAGCTCCATATCGAGACAGGTTTTGGATGGCTACACCTTC
NA	TRBV5-1	NA	TRBJ2-2	CASSLVSGPTGELFF	TGCGCCAGCAGCTTGGTTTCAGGCCCCACCGGGGAGCTGTTTTTT
few	TRBV19	TRBD1	TRBJ1-3	CASRTTGDGNTIYF	TGTGCCAGTAGGACCACAGGGGACGGAAACACCATATATTTT
NA	TRBV28	TRBD1	TRBJ2-6	CASSSTGIGANVLTF	TGTGCCAGCAGTTCGACAGGGATTGGGGCCAACGTCCTGACTTTC
NA	TRBV27	TRBD2	TRBJ2-2	CASSSETSGSGELFF	TGTGCCAGCAGTTCCGAGACTAGCGGGTCCGGGGAGCTGTTTTTT
NA	TRBV14	NA	TRBJ1-1	CASSQGQNTEAFF	TGTGCCAGCAGCCAAGGACAGAACACTGAAGCTTTCTTT
NA	TRBV5-4	NA	TRBJ1-2	CASSLVGVSNYGYTF	TGTGCCAGCAGCTTGGTAGGGGTATCTAACTATGGCTACACCTTC
many	TRBV7-3	NA	TRBJ1-3	CASSLVTGNTIYF	TGTGCCAGCAGCTTAGTAACTGGAAACACCATATATTTT
NA	TRBV28	TRBD1	TRBJ1-2	CASTGQVANYGYTF	TGTGCCAGCACAGGACAGGTAGCTAACTATGGCTACACCTTC
once	TRBV29-1	TRBD1	TRBJ1-1	CSSWDRFTEAFF	TGCAGCTCCTGGGACAGGTTCACTGAAGCTTTCTTT
NA	TRBV5-4	TRBD2	TRBJ2-7	CASSWESGSRLYEQYF	TGTGCCAGCAGCTGGGAGAGCGGGAGCCGTTTATACGAGCAGTACTTC
once	TRBV20-1	NA	TRBJ2-3	CSEMRLDTQYF	TGCAGTGAAATGCGTTTAGATACGCAGTATTTT
NA	TRBV6-5	TRBD1	TRBJ2-7	CASSRGQGSSYEQYF	TGTGCCAGCAGTCGCGGACAGGGCAGCTCCTACGAGCAGTACTTC
few	TRBV30	TRBD1	TRBJ1-1	CAWSWPGTGLLGTEAFF	TGTGCCTGGAGTTGGCCAGGGACAGGCTTATTGGGGACTGAAGCTTTCTTT
NA	TRBV6-1	NA	TRBJ1-3	CASSGGQGWSGNTIYF	TGTGCCAGCAGTGGGGGTCAGGGATGGTCTGGAAACACCATATATTTT
NA	TRBV7-3	NA	TRBJ2-1	CASSLAQQGNEQFF	TGTGCCAGCAGCTTAGCCCAACAGGGCAATGAGCAGTTCTTC
NA	TRBV7-6	TRBD2	TRBJ2-5	CASSSRAAGGGTQYF	TGTGCCAGCAGTTCAAGGGCAGCGGGGGGTGGGACCCAGTACTTC
NA	TRBV5-1	TRBD2	TRBJ2-1	CASSSIGTSGTSSYNEQFF	TGCGCCAGCAGCTCAATAGGGACTAGCGGGACTAGCTCCTACAATGAGCAGTTCTTC
NA	TRBV13	NA	TRBJ2-7	CASSRRGKDYEQYF	TGTGCCAGCAGCCGCAGAGGGAAAGACTACGAGCAGTACTTC
NA	TRBV4-2	NA	TRBJ1-1	CASSPTGTMNTEAFF	TGTGCCAGCAGTCCGACAGGAACCATGAACACTGAAGCTTTCTTT
NA	TRBV5-4	NA	TRBJ1-6	CASSLGAGSYNSPLHF	TGTGCCAGCAGCTTGGGTGCCGGCTCCTATAATTCACCCCTCCACTTT
NA	TRBV11-2	TRBD1	TRBJ2-1	CASSLGDRGNEQFF	TGTGCCAGCAGCTTAGGGGACAGGGGCAATGAGCAGTTCTTC
NA	TRBV5-5	NA	TRBJ2-1	CASSLRGPSSYNEQFF	TGTGCCAGCAGCTTGAGGGGTCCCAGCTCCTACAATGAGCAGTTCTTC
once	TRBV7-2	NA	TRBJ1-5	CASSPPRVFGQPQHF	TGTGCCAGCAGTCCTCCGCGGGTATTTGGACAGCCCCAGCATTTT
NA	TRBV6-1	NA	TRBJ1-2	CASSESVGPKIRGYTF	TGTGCCAGCAGTGAAAGTGTTGGGCCGAAGATAAGGGGCTACACCTTC
NA	TRBV5-1	TRBD2	TRBJ2-7	CASKTSGRLDEQYF	TGCGCCAGCAAGACTAGCGGGAGGTTGGACGAGCAGTACTTC
NA	TRBV30	NA	TRBJ1-5	CAWRHQEYQPQHF	TGTGCCTGGAGACACCAAGAATATCAGCCCCAGCATTTT
NA	TRBV18	NA	TRBJ1-4	CASSLYSATNEKLFF	TGTGCCAGCTCACTGTACAGTGCAACTAATGAAAAACTGTTTTTT
NA	TRBV28	TRBD1	TRBJ1-2	CASRTGLGGYTF	TGTGCCAGCCGGACAGGGCTGGGGGGCTACACCTTC
NA	TRBV19	NA	TRBJ2-3	CASKSPAGESADTQYF	TGTGCGAGTAAGTCACCGGCAGGGGAGTCCGCAGATACGCAGTATTTT
NA	TRBV9	NA	TRBJ2-1	CASSVAGAPLDEQFF	TGTGCCAGCAGCGTAGCAGGGGCCCCTTTGGATGAGCAGTTCTTC
NA	TRBV2	TRBD1	TRBJ2-2	CASKDGTGYMAGELFF	TGTGCCAGCAAGGACGGGACAGGGTACATGGCCGGGGAGCTGTTTTTT